The clone carrying this TCR beta chain was observed a few times. The antigen remains undetermined. This sample stems from a study of T cell responses to AZD1222 COVID-19 vaccine. Whole-study findings and limits: Clonal diversity may have been underestimated in mostly white British donors. Increases in Spike-specific TCR breadth and depth were seen after two AZD1222 doses.

Germline loops: CDR1 SGHTS, CDR2 YDEGEE. CDR3 length: 13 amino acids. Trimming removed 2 bases from V and 4 bases from J, with 9 bases in between. Produced via immunoSEQ multiplex PCR; TCRdb's table is partial and in-frame only. In the table there are tens of thousands of clones, approximately 87% of which are singletons. The clonotype originates from an adult who received the AZD1222 COVID-19 vaccine. The sequenced sample was peripheral blood, obtained 28 days after the second AZD1222 dose. This chain joins TRBV5-8 and TRBJ1-1; D is ambiguous. For the CDR3, the DNA is TGTGCCAGCAGCTTAATTCCCGGCACTGAAGCTTTCTTT. It translates to CASSLIPGTEAFF.